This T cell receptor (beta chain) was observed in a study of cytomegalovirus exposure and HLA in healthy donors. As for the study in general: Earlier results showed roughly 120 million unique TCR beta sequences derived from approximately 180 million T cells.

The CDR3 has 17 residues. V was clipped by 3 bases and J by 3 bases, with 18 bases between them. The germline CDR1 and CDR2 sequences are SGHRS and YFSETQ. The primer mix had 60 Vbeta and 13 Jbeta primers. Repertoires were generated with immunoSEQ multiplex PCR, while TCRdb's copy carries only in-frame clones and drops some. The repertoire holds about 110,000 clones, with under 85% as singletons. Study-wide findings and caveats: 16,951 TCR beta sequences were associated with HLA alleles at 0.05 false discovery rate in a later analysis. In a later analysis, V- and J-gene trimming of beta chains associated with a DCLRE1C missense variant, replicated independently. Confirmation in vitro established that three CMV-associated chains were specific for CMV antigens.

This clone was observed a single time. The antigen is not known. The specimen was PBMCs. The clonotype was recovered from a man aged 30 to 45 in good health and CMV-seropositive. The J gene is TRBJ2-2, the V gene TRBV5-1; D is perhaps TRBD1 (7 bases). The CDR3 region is CASSYPGGKRDTGELFF. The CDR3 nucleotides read TGCGCCAGCAGCTACCCAGGGGGGAAGAGGGACACCGGGGAGCTGTTTTTT.